Listed below are T cell receptor beta chains from one sample, sequenced in a study of T cell repertoires in cytomegalovirus infection. These TCRs are of unknown antigen specificity. TCRdb fed the reads into MiXCR, producing one record per CDR3 protein. The sample lists some 270,000 distinct CDR3 sequences, less than 25% seen once, with about 21% in the top ten. The sequencing here drew on cultured PBMCs, taken from culture after CMV antigen stimulation. These receptors were taken from a human donor in good health (CMV status not recorded). Some clones in this sample may be carry-over from other donors' samples. The CDR3 runs from the conserved cysteine through the conserved F or W. D genes are given only for firm matches. Expanded clones are given a class, and other clones once, few, many or no size at all.

j_gene: TRBJ1-2; v_gene: TRBV27; d_gene: .; abundance: .; CDR3nt: TGTGCCAGCAGTTTCTCAGGGTCTGGCTATGGCTACACCTTC; CDR3aa: CASSFSGSGYGYTF
j_gene: TRBJ2-1; v_gene: TRBV6-2/TRBV6-3; d_gene: TRBD2; abundance: .; CDR3nt: TGTGCCAGCAGTTCACAACCGGGACTAGCGGCGACCTACAATGAGCAGTTCTTC; CDR3aa: CASSSQPGLAATYNEQFF
j_gene: TRBJ1-2; v_gene: TRBV4-2; d_gene: .; abundance: once; CDR3nt: TGTGCCAGCAGCCACCTCGGACAGAGGGTGGGAGATGGCTACACCTTC; CDR3aa: CASSHLGQRVGDGYTF
j_gene: TRBJ2-1; v_gene: TRBV7-2; d_gene: .; abundance: many; CDR3nt: TGTGCCAGCAGCTTAGGTCCTGCGCTAACTGAGCAGTTCTTC; CDR3aa: CASSLGPALTEQFF
j_gene: TRBJ2-1; v_gene: TRBV7-2; d_gene: .; abundance: .; CDR3nt: TGTGCCAGCAGCTTACTCCTTGAGCAGTTCTTC; CDR3aa: CASSLLLEQFF
j_gene: TRBJ1-1; v_gene: TRBV12-3/TRBV12-4; d_gene: .; abundance: few; CDR3nt: TGTGCCAGCACCCCCAGGGGTATCACTGAAGCTTTCTTT; CDR3aa: CASTPRGITEAFF
j_gene: TRBJ2-1; v_gene: TRBV6-1; d_gene: TRBD2; abundance: many; CDR3nt: TGTGCCAGCAGTGACGGACTAGCGATCAATGAGCAGTTCTTC; CDR3aa: CASSDGLAINEQFF
j_gene: TRBJ2-7; v_gene: TRBV4-1; d_gene: .; abundance: .; CDR3nt: TGCGCCAGCAGCCAAGAGTCCACTTCAGCCTACGAGCAGTACTTC; CDR3aa: CASSQESTSAYEQYF
j_gene: TRBJ1-3; v_gene: TRBV7-2; d_gene: .; abundance: many; CDR3nt: TGTGCCAGCAGACAGGGACAAAGCTCTGGAAACACCATATATTTT; CDR3aa: CASRQGQSSGNTIYF
j_gene: TRBJ2-1; v_gene: TRBV7-8; d_gene: TRBD2; abundance: many; CDR3nt: TGTGCCAGCAGCCCACGGGGAACTAGCGGGAGGGATTGGGAGCAGTTCTTC; CDR3aa: CASSPRGTSGRDWEQFF
j_gene: TRBJ1-2; v_gene: TRBV7-9; d_gene: .; abundance: many; CDR3nt: TGTGCCAGCAGCTTAGGTGCCAGGGGAGACTATGGCTACACCTTC; CDR3aa: CASSLGARGDYGYTF
j_gene: TRBJ1-2; v_gene: TRBV19; d_gene: .; abundance: .; CDR3nt: TGTGCCAGTTTTTCCTCCGGAGAAGGGGTTCACTATGGCTACACCTTC; CDR3aa: CASFSSGEGVHYGYTF
j_gene: TRBJ2-2; v_gene: TRBV7-2; d_gene: .; abundance: many; CDR3nt: TGTGCCAGCATCCCTCGGGGGTATAACACCGGGGAGCTGTTTTTT; CDR3aa: CASIPRGYNTGELFF
j_gene: TRBJ1-2; v_gene: TRBV4-1; d_gene: .; abundance: .; CDR3nt: TGCGCCAGCAGCCAAGATCCTGGGACATCTCATTATGGCTACACCTTC; CDR3aa: CASSQDPGTSHYGYTF
j_gene: TRBJ1-1; v_gene: TRBV28; d_gene: .; abundance: few; CDR3nt: TGTGCCAGCAGCCCCTCCACTGAAGCTTTCTTT; CDR3aa: CASSPSTEAFF
j_gene: TRBJ1-5; v_gene: TRBV28; d_gene: .; abundance: many; CDR3nt: TGTGCCAGCAGTCCAAACCAGGGAGTTGGGAATCAGCCCCAGCATTTT; CDR3aa: CASSPNQGVGNQPQHF
j_gene: TRBJ1-2; v_gene: TRBV19; d_gene: .; abundance: many; CDR3nt: TGTGCCAGTAGCCCTCCGAGCTATGGCTACACCTTC; CDR3aa: CASSPPSYGYTF
j_gene: TRBJ1-2; v_gene: TRBV7-4; d_gene: .; abundance: few; CDR3nt: TGTGCCAGCAGCCCCTCCGATACAGCCGCCTTC; CDR3aa: CASSPSDTAAF
j_gene: TRBJ1-4; v_gene: TRBV5-4; d_gene: .; abundance: .; CDR3nt: TGTGCCAGCAGCTTGCACCGGGACCGGGGTCTAACTAATGAAAAACTGTTTTTT; CDR3aa: CASSLHRDRGLTNEKLFF
j_gene: TRBJ2-1; v_gene: TRBV24-1; d_gene: .; abundance: .; CDR3nt: TGTGCCACCAGTGATCTCGTGGGCAATGAGCAGTTCTTC; CDR3aa: CATSDLVGNEQFF
j_gene: TRBJ2-1; v_gene: TRBV7-2; d_gene: TRBD2; abundance: .; CDR3nt: TGTGACAGCAGCTTGTACCTTAGCGTGGGACTAGCGGGAGGCCGTTACAATGAGCAGTTCTTC; CDR3aa: CDSSLYLSVGLAGGRYNEQFF
j_gene: TRBJ1-1; v_gene: TRBV12-3/TRBV12-4; d_gene: .; abundance: few; CDR3nt: TGTGCCAGCAGCCTCCCCACCGGGAGAGAAATAAGTGGGAACACTGAAGCTTTCTTT; CDR3aa: CASSLPTGREISGNTEAFF
j_gene: TRBJ2-5; v_gene: TRBV7-9; d_gene: TRBD1; abundance: .; CDR3nt: TGTGCCAGCAGCTCAACCACAGGGGGCAGGCAAGAGACCCAGTACTTC; CDR3aa: CASSSTTGGRQETQYF
j_gene: TRBJ2-1; v_gene: TRBV7-2; d_gene: TRBD2; abundance: many; CDR3nt: TGTGCCAGCAGCCAAAGCGGGGGGGAATGGGTAGAGCAGTTCTTC; CDR3aa: CASSQSGGEWVEQFF
j_gene: TRBJ2-7; v_gene: TRBV20-1; d_gene: .; abundance: .; CDR3nt: TGCAGTGCTAGTTCCCAGGCGGCTCTCTGGGAGCAGTACTTC; CDR3aa: CSASSQAALWEQYF
j_gene: TRBJ2-2; v_gene: TRBV6-2/TRBV6-3; d_gene: TRBD1; abundance: .; CDR3nt: TGTGCCAGCAGCACGGGACAGGGAGTTACCGGGGAGCTGTTTTTT; CDR3aa: CASSTGQGVTGELFF
j_gene: TRBJ2-1; v_gene: TRBV12-3/TRBV12-4; d_gene: .; abundance: many; CDR3nt: TGTGCCAGCAGTTTTAGGGAGGAACCCTACAATGAGCAGTTCTTC; CDR3aa: CASSFREEPYNEQFF
j_gene: TRBJ1-1; v_gene: TRBV12-3/TRBV12-4; d_gene: .; abundance: .; CDR3nt: TGTGCCAGCAGTACCTTGGGGGGGGGGGAAGCTTTCTTT; CDR3aa: CASSTLGGGEAFF
j_gene: TRBJ1-5; v_gene: TRBV19; d_gene: .; abundance: few; CDR3nt: TGTGCCAGCACCGCCTGGGGTGGCAATCAGCCCCAGCATTTT; CDR3aa: CASTAWGGNQPQHF
j_gene: TRBJ1-2; v_gene: TRBV5-6; d_gene: TRBD1; abundance: .; CDR3nt: TGTGCCAGCAGCTTAGGAGGGACAGCTTTTAACTATGGCTACACCTTC; CDR3aa: CASSLGGTAFNYGYTF
j_gene: TRBJ2-4; v_gene: TRBV7-2; d_gene: TRBD2; abundance: .; CDR3nt: TGTGCCAGCAGCTTACGCGGCGCTAGCGGGTGGGGGGGCATTCAGTACTTC; CDR3aa: CASSLRGASGWGGIQYF
j_gene: TRBJ2-1; v_gene: TRBV5-1; d_gene: TRBD2; abundance: few; CDR3nt: TGCGCCAGCAGCCCGGGACTAGCGGGAGTTTCCTACAATGAGCAGTTCTTC; CDR3aa: CASSPGLAGVSYNEQFF
j_gene: TRBJ2-1; v_gene: TRBV24-1; d_gene: .; abundance: .; CDR3nt: TGTGCCACCAGTGCCCCGAGTGGCGGGCGCTCCTACAATGAGCAGTTCTTC; CDR3aa: CATSAPSGGRSYNEQFF
j_gene: TRBJ2-3; v_gene: TRBV19; d_gene: TRBD1; abundance: .; CDR3nt: TGTGCCAGTAGTTTGGGACAGGAGCGCACAGATACGCAGTATTTT; CDR3aa: CASSLGQERTDTQYF
j_gene: TRBJ2-1; v_gene: TRBV5-4; d_gene: TRBD2; abundance: few; CDR3nt: TGTGCCAGCAGCTTGGGGGGACTAGCGGGAGAAGGGGTAAAGTTCTTC; CDR3aa: CASSLGGLAGEGVKFF
j_gene: TRBJ2-5; v_gene: TRBV4-3; d_gene: .; abundance: .; CDR3nt: TGCGCCAGCAGCCAAGAAGGTGTGCCGACGGAGACCCAGTACTTC; CDR3aa: CASSQEGVPTETQYF
j_gene: TRBJ2-7; v_gene: TRBV7-2; d_gene: .; abundance: .; CDR3nt: TGTGCCAGCAGTTATACCGGGACGGTTTCCTACGAGCAGTACTTC; CDR3aa: CASSYTGTVSYEQYF
j_gene: TRBJ2-1; v_gene: TRBV5-1; d_gene: .; abundance: .; CDR3nt: TGCGCCAGCAGCGCCCAGGCATGGACCAATGAGCAGTTCTTC; CDR3aa: CASSAQAWTNEQFF
j_gene: TRBJ2-3; v_gene: TRBV5-4; d_gene: TRBD2; abundance: .; CDR3nt: TGTGCCAGCAGCTTGGACCGACTAGCGGGATTGGCAGATACGCAGTATTTT; CDR3aa: CASSLDRLAGLADTQYF
j_gene: TRBJ2-2; v_gene: TRBV6-2/TRBV6-3; d_gene: TRBD2; abundance: .; CDR3nt: TGTGCCAGCAGTTACTCGAAGCGCGGGAGAGCCACCGGGGAGCTGTTTTTT; CDR3aa: CASSYSKRGRATGELFF
j_gene: TRBJ2-2; v_gene: TRBV7-2; d_gene: .; abundance: .; CDR3nt: TGTGCCAGCGGTACCGCCGGGGAGCTGTTTTTT; CDR3aa: CASGTAGELFF
j_gene: TRBJ2-1; v_gene: TRBV7-6; d_gene: TRBD2; abundance: .; CDR3nt: TGTGCCAGCAGTCCTAGCCCTCCACTAGCGCGGAGCTCCTACAATGAGCAGTTCTTC; CDR3aa: CASSPSPPLARSSYNEQFF
j_gene: TRBJ2-5; v_gene: TRBV19; d_gene: TRBD1; abundance: few; CDR3nt: TGTGCCAGTAGTATCGGGCAGGGGGCAGAGGAGTACCAAGAGACCCAGTACTTC; CDR3aa: CASSIGQGAEEYQETQYF
j_gene: TRBJ2-1; v_gene: TRBV11-3; d_gene: .; abundance: few; CDR3nt: TGTGCCAGCAGCTTATCGGCGGATACCGAGCAGTTCTTC; CDR3aa: CASSLSADTEQFF
j_gene: TRBJ2-2; v_gene: TRBV6-1; d_gene: .; abundance: few; CDR3nt: TGTGCCAGCAGTGAAGGGCCCCAGGGGGGGAACACCGGGGAGCTGTTTTTT; CDR3aa: CASSEGPQGGNTGELFF
j_gene: TRBJ1-4; v_gene: TRBV6-2/TRBV6-3; d_gene: .; abundance: few; CDR3nt: TGTGCCTGCGCGGGACGTCGGGCTGAAAAACTGTTTTTT; CDR3aa: CACAGRRAEKLFF